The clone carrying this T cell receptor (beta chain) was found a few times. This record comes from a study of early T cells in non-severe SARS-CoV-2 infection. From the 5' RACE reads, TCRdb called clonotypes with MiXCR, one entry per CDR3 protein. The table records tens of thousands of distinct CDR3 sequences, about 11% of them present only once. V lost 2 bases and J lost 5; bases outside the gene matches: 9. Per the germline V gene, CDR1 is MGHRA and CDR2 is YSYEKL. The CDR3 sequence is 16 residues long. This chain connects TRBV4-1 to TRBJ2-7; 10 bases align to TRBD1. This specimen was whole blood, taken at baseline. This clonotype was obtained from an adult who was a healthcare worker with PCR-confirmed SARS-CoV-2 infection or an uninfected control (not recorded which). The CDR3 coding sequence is TGCGCCAGCAGCCAAAGTCTCGGGGACAGGGGCGACGAGCAGTACTTC. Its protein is CASSQSLGDRGDEQYF.